This TCR beta chain was sequenced during a study of response to subunit inactivated influenza vaccine. General study points: Seasonal influenza vaccination, on each occasion, was suggested by the authors to recruit few new T cells.

TCRdb called the RT-PCR reads again in MiXCR, with one record for every CDR3 protein. The table lists about 190,000 distinct CDR3 sequences, approximately 15% of them singletons, with 26% in the top ten. As regards this clonotype: The target antigen is unknown.

The CDR3 runs 12 residues. Deletions cut 8 bases from V and 2 bases from J, with 11 bases between. CDR1 and CDR2 from the germline V gene are SQVTM and ANQGSEA. This TCR derives from a man aged 50-60 years who received an inactivated influenza vaccine. The chain carries TRBV29-1 and TRBJ2-3; TRBD2 is a possible D gene (6 bases). The sequencing used CD8+ T cells sorted from PBMCs, collected more than 4 days after vaccination. The CDR3 coding sequence is TGCAGCCCGGGACTTATCACAGATACGCAGTATTTT. Translation: CSPGLITDTQYF.